The text below deals with one T cell receptor (beta chain). The data are from a study of blood T cell repertoires in COVID-19. Clones were sequenced by immunoSEQ multiplex PCR, and TCRdb holds only the in-frame ones, with some missing. The sample includes about 43,000 clones, 83% seen only once; the top ten take roughly 8%. V dropped 1 base and J dropped 3; count of bases not matched to a gene: 5. Germline assignment: CDR1 KGHDR and CDR2 SFDVKD. This CDR3 comprises 16 residues. The specimen sequenced was peripheral blood. This receptor was identified in a man older than 75 in a cohort sampled during active COVID-19. The chain couples TRBV24-1 to TRBJ2-7, with 10 bases fitting TRBD1. CDR3: CATSDLPGQGRYEQYF. Written as DNA, the CDR3 is TGTGCCACCAGTGATTTACCGGGACAGGGGCGCTACGAGCAGTACTTC.